The rows below give T cell receptor beta chains drawn from one sample of a study of T-cell memory formation after mild COVID-19. MiXCR was run by TCRdb on the 5' RACE reads, yielding one entry per CDR3 protein. The repertoire holds just under 350,000 distinct CDR3 sequences, with around 13% as singletons. Input material: PBMCs or a T cell subset sorted from them (not recorded which). These receptors originate from a young man who had mild COVID-19 (a few samples of this study predate the infection). Cell type and time point are not known. Each CDR3 is given with its conserved first and last residue. The D gene is left open where the match is weak. Clone size is not always given. Where it is, it says once, few, many or a class for expanded clones.

d_gene: TRBD1; j_gene: TRBJ1-5; v_gene: TRBV6-1; abundance: few; CDR3nt: TGTGCCAGCAGGGACAGGGTATGGAATCAGCCCCAGCATTTT; CDR3aa: CASRDRVWNQPQHF
d_gene: -; j_gene: TRBJ1-1; v_gene: TRBV20-1; abundance: few; CDR3nt: TGCAGTGCTAGTATCAGGGGTGAAGCTTTCTTT; CDR3aa: CSASIRGEAFF
d_gene: -; j_gene: TRBJ1-1; v_gene: TRBV3-1; abundance: few; CDR3nt: TGTGCCAGCAGCTTCCCTCGGACTGAAGCTTTCTTT; CDR3aa: CASSFPRTEAFF
d_gene: -; j_gene: TRBJ1-5; v_gene: TRBV12-3/TRBV12-4; abundance: few; CDR3nt: TGTGCCAGCAGGGGGTTGAGGCAGGGTCAGCCCCAGCATTTT; CDR3aa: CASRGLRQGQPQHF
d_gene: -; j_gene: TRBJ2-2; v_gene: TRBV7-2; abundance: few; CDR3nt: TGTGCCAGCAGCACCCGGACGGGGATGGGCACCGGGGAGCTGTTTTTT; CDR3aa: CASSTRTGMGTGELFF
d_gene: -; j_gene: TRBJ2-7; v_gene: TRBV12-3/TRBV12-4; abundance: few; CDR3nt: TGTGCCAGCCTCCGGTCCAACTCCTACGAGCAGTACTTC; CDR3aa: CASLRSNSYEQYF
d_gene: TRBD2; j_gene: TRBJ2-3; v_gene: TRBV12-3/TRBV12-4; abundance: many; CDR3nt: TGTGCCAGCAGTATAAGCGGGGGTTTCACAGATACGCAGTATTTT; CDR3aa: CASSISGGFTDTQYF
d_gene: -; j_gene: TRBJ2-3; v_gene: TRBV5-1; abundance: few; CDR3nt: TGCGCCAGCAGCCAACCGAATCTGACTCCGGGGACAGATACGCAGTATTTT; CDR3aa: CASSQPNLTPGTDTQYF
d_gene: TRBD2; j_gene: TRBJ2-7; v_gene: TRBV6-5; abundance: -; CDR3nt: TGTGCCAGCAGTTACCTATTAGCGGGAACCTACGAGCAGTACTTC; CDR3aa: CASSYLLAGTYEQYF
d_gene: -; j_gene: TRBJ2-5; v_gene: TRBV4-2; abundance: -; CDR3nt: TGTGCCAGCAGCCACCTATGGGACCGGAAAGAGACCCAGTACTTC; CDR3aa: CASSHLWDRKETQYF
d_gene: -; j_gene: TRBJ2-5; v_gene: TRBV6-2/TRBV6-3; abundance: few; CDR3nt: TGTGCCAGCAGAACATCGAAGGGGGGTCAGACCCAGTACTTC; CDR3aa: CASRTSKGGQTQYF
d_gene: TRBD1; j_gene: TRBJ2-7; v_gene: TRBV27; abundance: -; CDR3nt: TGTGCCAGCAGTCACCGGGACAGCGGCGAGCAGTACTTC; CDR3aa: CASSHRDSGEQYF
d_gene: -; j_gene: TRBJ1-2; v_gene: TRBV4-1; abundance: few; CDR3nt: TGCGCCAGCAGCCAAGAATCGCCAGGGCCCACCTTC; CDR3aa: CASSQESPGPTF
d_gene: TRBD1; j_gene: TRBJ1-1; v_gene: TRBV11-2; abundance: few; CDR3nt: TGTGCCAGCAGCTTAGCAGGGGGCGGTTACAACACTGAAGCTTTCTTT; CDR3aa: CASSLAGGGYNTEAFF
d_gene: TRBD1; j_gene: TRBJ1-5; v_gene: TRBV4-3; abundance: -; CDR3nt: TGCGCCAGCAGCCAGGCCAGGGGGACGGGTCAGCCCCAGCATTTT; CDR3aa: CASSQARGTGQPQHF
d_gene: TRBD1; j_gene: TRBJ2-5; v_gene: TRBV5-1; abundance: -; CDR3nt: TGCGCCAGCAGCTTGGTCCCAGGGGGCGGGGAGACCCAGTACTTC; CDR3aa: CASSLVPGGGETQYF
d_gene: TRBD1; j_gene: TRBJ2-7; v_gene: TRBV7-9; abundance: -; CDR3nt: TGTGCCAGCAGCTTGGGGACAGCAATCTACGAGCAGTACTTC; CDR3aa: CASSLGTAIYEQYF
d_gene: -; j_gene: TRBJ1-5; v_gene: TRBV11-2; abundance: -; CDR3nt: TGTGCCAGCAGCCCGATGGGAGGGGGCAATCAGCCCCAGCATTTT; CDR3aa: CASSPMGGGNQPQHF
d_gene: TRBD1; j_gene: TRBJ2-1; v_gene: TRBV2; abundance: -; CDR3nt: TGTGCCAGCATACGGCCGGGACAGGGAAACAATGAGCAGTTCTTC; CDR3aa: CASIRPGQGNNEQFF
d_gene: TRBD1; j_gene: TRBJ2-5; v_gene: TRBV7-9; abundance: few; CDR3nt: TGTGCCAGCTCACAGGGGGGATCAGAGACCCAGTACTTC; CDR3aa: CASSQGGSETQYF
d_gene: TRBD1; j_gene: TRBJ2-5; v_gene: TRBV10-3; abundance: few; CDR3nt: TGTGCCATCAGTGAGGGAGGGACAGGGGGACAAGAGACCCAGTACTTC; CDR3aa: CAISEGGTGGQETQYF
d_gene: TRBD1; j_gene: TRBJ1-1; v_gene: TRBV7-6; abundance: -; CDR3nt: TGTGCCAGCAGCTCGTTGACAGGGGGCACTGGAGCTTTCTTT; CDR3aa: CASSSLTGGTGAFF
d_gene: -; j_gene: TRBJ2-5; v_gene: TRBV7-6; abundance: -; CDR3nt: TGTGCCAGCAGCCCGCGGCCGGAGCGGACCCAGTACTTC; CDR3aa: CASSPRPERTQYF